A selection of T cell receptor beta chains follows, all from one sample in a study of blood T cell repertoires in COVID-19. Using immunoSEQ multiplex PCR, the repertoire was profiled, and TCRdb retains in-frame clones only, with some absent. The table lists about 96,000 clones, 80% to 90% of them singletons, with more than 3.5% in the top ten. The material sequenced was peripheral blood. The source is a human donor with COVID-19, enrolled during active disease. The donor label of this sample is uncertain. Each CDR3 is given with its conserved first and last residue. Each record gives: clone size, J gene, D gene, V gene, CDR3 DNA, CDR3 protein. D genes are given only for firm matches. Some rows mark clone size as missing; the rest say once, few, many or name a class of expanded clone.

>once|TRBJ1-2|-|TRBV30
TGTGCCTGGAGTAGAGGACAGCACTATGGCTACACCTTC
CAWSRGQHYGYTF
>many|TRBJ2-1|TRBD2|TRBV5-6
TGTGCCAGCAGCTTACCGGGACTAGCGACCAATGAGCAGTTCTTC
CASSLPGLATNEQFF
>-|TRBJ1-2|TRBD1|TRBV11-2
TGTGCCAGCAGCTTAGTCCCCGCAGGGGGCCATGGCTACACCTTC
CASSLVPAGGHGYTF
>once|TRBJ1-5|-|TRBV12-3/TRBV12-4
TGTGCCAGCAGTTTACCAGATTCTCAGCCCCAGCATTTT
CASSLPDSQPQHF
>-|TRBJ2-7|-|TRBV28
TGTGCCAGCAGCCTATTCGGGACTGTCTCCTACGAGCAGTACTTC
CASSLFGTVSYEQYF
>-|TRBJ1-6|-|TRBV27
TGTGCCAGCAGTCAAAGAATGGGCTTAGGGGGGGGTGATTCACCCCTCCACTTT
CASSQRMGLGGGDSPLHF
>-|TRBJ1-1|-|TRBV29-1
TGCAGCGTTGAAGGGCTTGCAGGGGAAGCTGAAGCTTTCTTT
CSVEGLAGEAEAFF
>-|TRBJ2-5|TRBD1|TRBV11-3
TGTGCCAGCAGCTTAGAGGGACAGGAAGAGACCCAGTACTTC
CASSLEGQEETQYF
>-|TRBJ2-7|TRBD2|TRBV6-5
TGTGCCAGCAGTCTACGGGGGGGCTACGAGCAGTACTTC
CASSLRGGYEQYF
>-|TRBJ2-7|-|TRBV19
TGTGCCAGTAGTATAGGGGGGGTGTCGTACGAGCAGTACTTC
CASSIGGVSYEQYF
>-|TRBJ1-2|-|TRBV4-1
TGCGCCAGCAGCCAAGGGGAGGCATACTATGGCTACACCTTC
CASSQGEAYYGYTF
>-|TRBJ2-7|-|TRBV27
TGTGCCAGCAGTTTGGCGGGCGCCTATACGCAGTACTTC
CASSLAGAYTQYF
>-|TRBJ2-7|TRBD2|TRBV6-5
TGTGCCAGCAGTCCAGTAGCGGGCGAGCAGTACTTC
CASSPVAGEQYF
>-|TRBJ1-2|-|TRBV5-5
TGTGCCAGCAGCTTGCTCGCGGAATCTTATGGCTACACCTTC
CASSLLAESYGYTF
>once|TRBJ2-7|TRBD1|TRBV24-1
TGTGCCACCAGTGTCTTCCCAATGACAGGGGAAGGCTCCTACGAGCAGTACTTC
CATSVFPMTGEGSYEQYF
>once|TRBJ1-5|TRBD1|TRBV6-2/TRBV6-3
TGTGCCAGCAGTTACGCCGACGACAGGGGCAATCAGCCCCAGCATTTT
CASSYADDRGNQPQHF
>-|TRBJ1-6|-|TRBV27
TGTGCCAGCAGTTTACGGTTCTTCTATAATTCACCCCTCCACTTT
CASSLRFFYNSPLHF